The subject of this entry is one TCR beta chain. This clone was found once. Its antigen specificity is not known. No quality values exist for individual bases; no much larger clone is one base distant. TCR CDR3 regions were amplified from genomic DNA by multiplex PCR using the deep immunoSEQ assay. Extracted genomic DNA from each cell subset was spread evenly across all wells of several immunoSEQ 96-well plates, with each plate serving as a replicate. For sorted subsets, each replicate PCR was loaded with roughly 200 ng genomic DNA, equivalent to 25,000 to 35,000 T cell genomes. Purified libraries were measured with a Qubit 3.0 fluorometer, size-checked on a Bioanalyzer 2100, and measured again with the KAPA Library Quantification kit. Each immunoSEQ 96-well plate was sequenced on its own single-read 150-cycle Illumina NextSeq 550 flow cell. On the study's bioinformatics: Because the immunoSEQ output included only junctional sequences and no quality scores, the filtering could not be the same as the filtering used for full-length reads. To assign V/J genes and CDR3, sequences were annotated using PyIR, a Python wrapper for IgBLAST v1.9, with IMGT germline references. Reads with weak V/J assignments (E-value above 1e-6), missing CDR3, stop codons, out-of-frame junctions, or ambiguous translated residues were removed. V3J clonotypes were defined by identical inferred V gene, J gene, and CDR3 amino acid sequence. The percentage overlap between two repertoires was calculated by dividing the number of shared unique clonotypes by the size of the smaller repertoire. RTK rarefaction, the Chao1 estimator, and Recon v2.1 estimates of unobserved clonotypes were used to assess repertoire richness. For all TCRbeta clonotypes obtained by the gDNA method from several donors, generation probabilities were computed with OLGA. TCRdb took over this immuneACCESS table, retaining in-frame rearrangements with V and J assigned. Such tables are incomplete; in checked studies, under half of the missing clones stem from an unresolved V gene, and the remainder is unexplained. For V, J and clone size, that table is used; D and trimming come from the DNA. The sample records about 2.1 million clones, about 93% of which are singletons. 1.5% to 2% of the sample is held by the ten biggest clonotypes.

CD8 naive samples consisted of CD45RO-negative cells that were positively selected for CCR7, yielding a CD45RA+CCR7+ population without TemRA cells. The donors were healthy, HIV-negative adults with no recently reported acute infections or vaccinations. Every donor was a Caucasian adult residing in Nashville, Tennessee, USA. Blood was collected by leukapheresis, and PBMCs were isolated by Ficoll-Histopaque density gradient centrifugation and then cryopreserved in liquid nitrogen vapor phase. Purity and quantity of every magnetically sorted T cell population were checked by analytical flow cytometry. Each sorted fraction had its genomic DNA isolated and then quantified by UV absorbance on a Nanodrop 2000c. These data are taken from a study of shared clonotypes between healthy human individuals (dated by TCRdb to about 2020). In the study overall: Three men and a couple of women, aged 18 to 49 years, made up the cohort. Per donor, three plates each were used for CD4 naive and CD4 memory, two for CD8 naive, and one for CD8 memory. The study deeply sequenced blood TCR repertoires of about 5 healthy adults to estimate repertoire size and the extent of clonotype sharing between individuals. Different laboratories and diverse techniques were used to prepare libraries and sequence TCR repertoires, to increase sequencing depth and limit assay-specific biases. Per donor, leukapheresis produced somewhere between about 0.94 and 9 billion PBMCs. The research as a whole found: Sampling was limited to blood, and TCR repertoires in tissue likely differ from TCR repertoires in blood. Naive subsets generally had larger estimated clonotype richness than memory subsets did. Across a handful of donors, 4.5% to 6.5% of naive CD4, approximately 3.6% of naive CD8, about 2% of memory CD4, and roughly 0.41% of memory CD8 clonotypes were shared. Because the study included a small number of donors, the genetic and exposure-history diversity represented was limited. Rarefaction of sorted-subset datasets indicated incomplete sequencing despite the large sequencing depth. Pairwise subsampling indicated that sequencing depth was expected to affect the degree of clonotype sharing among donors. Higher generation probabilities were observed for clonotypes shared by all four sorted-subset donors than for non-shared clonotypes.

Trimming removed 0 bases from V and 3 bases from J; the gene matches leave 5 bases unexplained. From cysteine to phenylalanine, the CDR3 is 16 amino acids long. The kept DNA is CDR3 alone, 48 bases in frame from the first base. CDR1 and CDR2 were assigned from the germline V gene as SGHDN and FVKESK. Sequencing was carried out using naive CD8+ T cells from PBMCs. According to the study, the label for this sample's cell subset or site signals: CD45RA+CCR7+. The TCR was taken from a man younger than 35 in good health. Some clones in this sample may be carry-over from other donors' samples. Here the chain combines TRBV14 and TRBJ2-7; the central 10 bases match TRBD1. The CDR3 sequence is CASSQEWGQGNYEQYF. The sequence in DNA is TGTGCCAGCAGCCAAGAATGGGGACAGGGGAACTACGAGCAGTACTTC.